This T cell receptor (beta chain) was sequenced in a study of blood T cell repertoires in COVID-19. Overall study: Acute-phase and convalescent COVID-19 samples originated in the United States, Italy and Spain. T cells, B-cell-depleted T cells, or PBMCs provided the cDNA or gDNA that served as material.

In the original workflow: The authors estimated nucleated cell counts from reference gene primer amplification. Libraries were prepared by immunoSEQ multiplex PCR; TCRdb keeps only in-frame clonotypes and omits some of them. V, J and clone size are taken as reported in that table, and D and trimming were inferred from the DNA itself. The sample has about 69,000 clones, 70% to 90% seen once; the top ten hold 16%. This clone was observed once. Sequenced: peripheral blood. This receptor was obtained from a man aged 40-50 years with COVID-19, enrolled during active disease.

In nucleotides, the CDR3 is TGTGCCAGCAGTCGACTAGCGGGGTTAACAGATACGCAGTATTTT. Translating gives CASSRLAGLTDTQYF. This sequence joins TRBV6-5 and TRBJ2-3, with 11 bases aligning to TRBD2. The V gene's germline CDR1 is MNHEY and CDR2 SVGAGI. This CDR3 region has 15 residues. V lost 5 bases, J lost 3 bases, and 4 bases stayed unmatched.